The 9 T cell receptor beta chains below all came from one sample that was sequenced in a study of T cell clonality in common variable immunodeficiency. General study findings and limits: Reportedly, TCR beta sequences from common variable immunodeficiency showed fewer deletions and N-nucleotide insertions.

Profiling relied on immunoSEQ multiplex PCR, and the TCRdb table lists in-frame clones only, not all of them. The counts give roughly 30,000 clones, none of them seen only once; under 3.5% is held by the top ten. No cognate antigen is known for these TCRs. Source material: peripheral blood mononuclear cells. The receptors were sampled from a human donor with common variable immunodeficiency.

This clone was counted a few times. The sequenced CDR3 bases are TGCAGTGCTACCAAATTGACTAGACCCATTAGCTATGAG. It is translated as CSATKLTRPISYE. The full-length CDR3 reads as CSATKLTRPISYEQFF. The rearrangement joins TRBV20-1 to TRBJ2-1; a possible D gene is TRBD2 (6 bases). From the germline J gene comes the end of the CDR3, since the read stops 3 residues before it. V dropped 4 bases and J dropped 8 bases, with 24 bases sitting between them. The CDR3 runs to 16 residues. CDR1 and CDR2 from the germline V gene are DFQATT and SNEGSKA (reference sequence).

Many counts were recorded for this clone. The CDR3 end lies 3 residues beyond the end of the read and is filled in from the germline J gene. The chain carries TRBV7-9 and TRBJ2-3; 11 positions agree with TRBD2. This CDR3 is 15 amino acids long. Germline lookup yields CDR1 SEHNR and CDR2 FQNEAQ (reference sequence). V lost 7 bases to trimming and J lost 0 bases; unmatched junction nucleotides: 3. CDR3 DNA, as far as it was read: TGTGCCAGCAAGAGGACTAGCGGGAGCACAGATACG. Amino acids: CASKRTSGSTDT. The full CDR3 reads CASKRTSGSTDTQYF.

This clone was observed a handful of times. The read halts 3 residues ahead of the CDR3 end, with the missing end drawn from the germline J gene. The J gene is TRBJ2-7, the V gene TRBV2; D not resolved. The CDR3 has 14 amino acids. Trimming shortened V by 6 bases and J by 2 bases, and 14 bases separated the two germline ends. Germline V gene lookup returns CDR1 SNHLY and CDR2 FYNNEI. CDR3 residues: CASREPQPPYEQYF. Partial CDR3 DNA: TGTGCCAGCAGAGAGCCCCAACCCCCCTACGAG.

Comments on this clone: From the germline J gene comes the end of the CDR3, since the read stops 3 residues before it. V and J are TRBV2 and TRBJ2-1; D gene unclear. V lost 4 bases, J lost 5 bases, and 9 bases lay in between. CDR1 is SNHLY and CDR2 is FYNNEI in the germline V gene. This CDR3 region has 13 residues. This CDR3 reads CASSVTANNEQFF. CDR3 DNA, as far as it was read: TGTGCCAGCAGTGTTACAGCTAACAATGAG.

In this sample, this clone turned up many times. The missing CDR3 end, 3 residues past where the read stops, is filled in from the germline J gene. The chain has TRBV5-6 and TRBJ1-2; no clear D. V was trimmed by 3 bases and J by 4 bases, leaving 10 bases between them. The CDR3 runs to 13 residues. The germline CDR1 and CDR2 sequences are SGHDT and YYEEEE. The CDR3 bases that were read are TGTGCCAGCAGCTCCGGAGAGGGCTATGGC. This encodes CASSSGEGYG. The whole CDR3 region reads CASSSGEGYGYTF.

Comment on this clone: With the read ending 3 residues before the CDR3 end, the germline J gene is used to fill in that end. The chain is built from TRBV2 and TRBJ2-1; 7 bases line up with TRBD1. CDR3 size: 15 residues. V shed 6 bases and J 7 bases; nucleotides not matched to a gene: 12. Germline V gene data show CDR1 as SNHLY and CDR2 as FYNNEI. The CDR3 reads CASRQFGTDNNEQFF. CDR3 DNA, as far as it was read: TGTGCCAGCAGGCAATTCGGGACAGATAATAATGAG. Supplemented by reference TRBV2 and TRBJ2-1, the full variable domain reads EPEVTQTPSHQVTQMGQEVILRCVPISNHLYFYWYRQILGQKVEFLVSFYNNEISEKSEIFDDQFSVERPDGSNFTLKIRSTKLEDSAMYFCASRQFGTDNNEQFFGPGTRLTVL.

This clone was detected ten times or more. Coverage ceases 3 residues before the CDR3 finishes, and the germline J gene fills in the end. The genes are TRBV15 and TRBJ2-1, with 13 positions matching TRBD2. The CDR3 consists of 15 residues. Germline values: CDR1 LNHNV, CDR2 YYDKDF (reference sequence). Losses at the gene ends were 4 bases for V and 8 bases for J; bases not matched to a gene: 5. The CDR3: CATSTRTSGSHEQFF. The CDR3 bases that were read are TGTGCCACCAGCACAAGGACTAGCGGGAGCCATGAG.

This clone was observed at least ten times. The read ends 3 residues early relative to the CDR3; the germline J gene fills the gap. The genes are TRBV10-3 and TRBJ1-4; 9 nucleotides align to TRBD1. Looked up from germline, CDR1 is ENHRY and CDR2 is SYGVKD. Losses at the gene ends were 6 bases for V and 6 bases for J; bases not matched to a gene: 2. This CDR3 comprises 13 residues. CDR3 bases read: TGTGCCATCAGCGGGACAGGGTATGAAAAA. This translates into CAISGTGYEK. The full CDR3 reads CAISGTGYEKLFF.

CDR3 DNA (partial): TGTGCCAGAGACCGGACAGGGGGACATGGGTCACCC. It specifies CARDRTGGHGSP. The entire CDR3 sequence reads CARDRTGGHGSPLHF. V is TRBV19 and J is TRBJ1-6; 10 bases match TRBD1. The DNA ends 3 residues before the CDR3 does, and the rest of the CDR3 is filled in from the germline J gene. This CDR3 region has 15 residues. The V segment lost 9 bases and the J segment 10 bases; nucleotides outside the gene matches: 12. The V gene's germline CDR1 is LNHDA and CDR2 SQIVND (reference sequence). Based on the CDR3 plus reference TRBV19 and TRBJ1-6, the full variable domain is DGGITQSPKYLFRKEGQNVTLSCEQNLNHDAMYWYRQDPGQGLRLIYYSQIVNDFQKGDIAEGYSVSREKKESFPLTVTSAQKNPTAFYLCARDRTGGHGSPLHFGNGTRLTVT.